Each of the 11 T cell receptor beta chains below was sequenced from the same sample in a study of human T cells and chemical hapten exposure (dated by TCRdb to the early 2020s). The label giving this sample's time point can be read as: patch test 3, about 24 weeks after DPC sensitization. Interpreted using the paper, the treatment or condition label stands for: therapeutic diphenylcyclopropenone sensitization with weekly scalp DPC. Library creation used RACE. TCRdb lists the instrument as NextSeq 500. TCRdb trimmed public reads at Q25 via fastp, called clones via MiXCR and kept in-frame beta chains. Entries that share a CDR3 protein sequence are merged under the most common genes and DNA. This sample has 95,000 to 150,000 distinct CDR3 sequences in its table, and approximately 10% of those were observed once. The ten largest clones add up to approximately 2.5% of the sample. Specimen: whole blood, collected in connection with sensitization to the hapten diphenylcyclopropenone (DPC). The receptors shown here come from a woman aged 45-65 years with alopecia areata. Some clones in this sample may be carry-over from other donors' samples.

The sample holds a few counts of this clonotype. V and J are TRBV7-2 and TRBJ2-5; 9 bases match TRBD2. This CDR3 is 16 amino acids long. Germline trimming cut 5 bases from V and 2 bases from J; bases unmatched to any gene: 9. Germline V gene lookup returns CDR1 SGHTA and CDR2 FQGNSA. In DNA form, the CDR3 reads TGTGCCAGCAGCAAAGGGACTAGCAGACCTCAAGAGACCCAGTACTTC. This gives the protein CASSKGTSRPQETQYF. The variable domain in full, with the rest retrieved from reference TRBV7-2 and TRBJ2-5, is GAGVSQSPSNKVTEKGKDVELRCDPISGHTALYWYRQSLGQGLEFLIYFQGNSAPDKSGLPSDRFSAERTGGSVSTLTIQRTQQEDSAVYLCASSKGTSRPQETQYFGPGTRLLVL.

The V and J genes are TRBV12-3 or TRBV12-4 and TRBJ2-1; the D gene is possibly TRBD2 (5 bases). There are 15 residues in the CDR3. The V end was cut by 3 bases, the J end by 6 bases, with 15 bases between. Written as DNA, the CDR3 is TGTGCCAGCAGTTTGCAAGGAGGACTTTTCAATGAGCAGTTCTTC. Its translation is CASSLQGGLFNEQFF.

This sequence joins TRBV10-3 and TRBJ2-3; 8 nucleotides align to TRBD1. The CDR3 has 17 residues. Trimming removed 0 bases from V and 0 bases from J; junction bases left unmatched: 5. Germline V gene sequence: CDR1 ENHRY, CDR2 SYGVKD. This CDR3 reads CAISESQGQGSTDTQYF. DNA of the CDR3: TGTGCCATCAGTGAGTCTCAAGGACAGGGCAGCACAGATACGCAGTATTTT.

This chain links TRBV5-5 with TRBJ1-5; D may be TRBD1 (5 bases). The V gene's germline CDR1 is SGHKS and CDR2 YYEKEE (reference sequence). The CDR3 is made up of 14 amino acids. Trimming cost V 0 bases and J 6 bases, with 10 bases left between them. This chain's CDR3 is CASSLGQSVQPQHF. CDR3 in DNA: TGTGCCAGCAGCTTGGGACAGAGCGTTCAGCCCCAGCATTTT. Based on the CDR3 plus reference TRBV5-5 and TRBJ1-5, the full variable domain is DAGVTQSPTHLIKTRGQQVTLRCSPISGHKSVSWYQQVLGQGPQFIFQYYEKEERGRGNFPDRFSARQFPNYSSELNVNALLLGDSALYLCASSLGQSVQPQHFGDGTRLSIL.

This clonotype was detected only a few times. The chain employs TRBV7-2 and TRBJ1-2; 10 nucleotides line up with TRBD1. There are 15 residues in the CDR3. V trimming: 4 bases; J trimming: 8 bases; junction bases outside the gene matches: 10. The germline gives CDR1 SGHTA, CDR2 FQGNSA. In DNA, the CDR3 is TGTGCCAGCAGCTCATCGGTCGGGACAGGGGACGGCTACACCTTC. Encoded protein: CASSSSVGTGDGYTF.

The chain is built from TRBV29-1 and TRBJ2-6, with no clear D. Germline V gene data show CDR1 as SQVTM and CDR2 as ANQGSEA. The CDR3 runs 14 residues. V shed 4 bases and J shed 0 bases, with 7 bases lying between them. The CDR3 sequence: CSVAVSSGANVLTF. CDR3 coding DNA: TGCAGCGTTGCGGTGTCCTCTGGGGCCAACGTCCTGACTTTC.

This clonotype was picked up a small number of times. The rearrangement joins TRBV21-1 to TRBJ1-5; the table's D call of TRBD1 was not tested on the DNA. TRBV21-1 is a pseudogene segment. This CDR3 spans 15 amino acids. CDR3 DNA sequence: TGTGCCAGCAGCACACCGGGACAACTCAATCAGCCCCAGCATTTT. Protein: CASSTPGQLNQPQHF.

On this clonotype: It may be a read error: a sequence one base away is much more abundant. V gene TRBV20-1 combines with J gene TRBJ2-3, with 11 bases that match TRBD2. The germline CDR1 and CDR2 sequences are DFQATT and SNEGSKA (reference sequence). The CDR3 contains 15 residues. Trimming removed 6 bases from V and 1 base from J; junction bases left unmatched: 6. CDR3 sequence: CSAPGTSGCTDTQYF. The DNA for the CDR3 is TGCAGTGCCCCTGGGACTAGCGGATGCACAGATACGCAGTATTTT.

J is TRBJ1-1 and V is TRBV3-1; D is ambiguous. V was shortened by 1 base and J by 0 bases, with 3 bases between the two germline ends. The V gene's germline CDR1 is LGHDT and CDR2 YNNKEL (reference sequence). CDR3 length: 13 residues. The CDR3 nucleotides read TGTGCCAGCAGCCAAGTAGTGAACACTGAAGCTTTCTTT. Residues: CASSQVVNTEAFF.

This rearrangement joins TRBV5-6 to TRBJ1-1; no clear D gene. CDR1 is SGHDT and CDR2 is YYEEEE in the germline V gene. Trimming shortened V by 3 bases and J by 2 bases, and 17 bases separated the two germline ends. The CDR3 is 16 residues long. The DNA for the CDR3 is TGTGCCAGCAGCTCACAGATGAGGGTGACAAACACTGAAGCTTTCTTT. Amino acid sequence: CASSSQMRVTNTEAFF.

This clonotype has a count of ten or more. The chain has TRBV12-3 or TRBV12-4 and TRBJ2-2, with TRBD2 identical over 10 bases. V shed 8 bases and J 5 bases; nucleotides not matched to a gene: 8. This CDR3 spans 15 amino acids. CDR3 DNA: TGTGCCAGCGATCTAGCGGGAGTAGGGACCGGGGAGCTGTTTTTT. Amino acids: CASDLAGVGTGELFF.